These T cell receptor beta chains were read from a single sample in a study of cytomegalovirus exposure and HLA in healthy donors. Profiled with immunoSEQ multiplex PCR; TCRdb holds only in-frame clones, not every one. The profile shows about 95,000 clones, approximately 77% of them singletons. Material for sequencing was PBMCs. The receptors originated from a woman aged 40 to 50 in good health and CMV-seronegative. CDR3s include the opening cysteine and the closing phenylalanine or tryptophan. Each record gives: clone size, D gene, V gene, J gene, CDR3 protein, CDR3 DNA. A D gene is named only where the DNA matches it firmly. A row's size may be missing; if present it is once, few, many or a size class.

>once|.|TRBV4-3|TRBJ2-5
CASSQVIGGLETQYF
TGCGCCAGCAGCCAAGTAATCGGGGGGCTAGAGACCCAGTACTTC
>few|.|TRBV6-1|TRBJ1-4
CASRAGKETNEKLFF
TGTGCCAGCAGGGCAGGGAAGGAAACTAATGAAAAACTGTTTTTT
>.|.|TRBV4-1|TRBJ2-3
CASSQPSGDTQYF
TGCGCCAGCAGCCAGCCCTCCGGTGATACGCAGTATTTT
>.|.|TRBV6-6|TRBJ1-2
CASSYSGQGNGYTF
TGTGCCAGCAGTTACTCGGGGCAGGGGAATGGCTACACCTTC
>few|TRBD1|TRBV6-5|TRBJ1-2
CASSQGEIYGYTF
TGTGCCAGCAGCCAGGGGGAGATATATGGCTACACCTTC
>few|TRBD1|TRBV4-1|TRBJ1-5
CASGEIQGAGGNQPQHF
TGCGCCAGCGGAGAAATACAGGGGGCCGGCGGCAATCAGCCCCAGCATTTT
>once|.|TRBV6-5|TRBJ1-1
CASRSTQGEAYTEAFF
TGTGCCAGCCGTTCCACACAGGGAGAGGCGTACACTGAAGCTTTCTTT
>.|.|TRBV5-1|TRBJ1-1
CASSFGRGNTEAFF
TGCGCCAGCAGCTTTGGACGGGGGAACACTGAAGCTTTCTTT
>.|TRBD1|TRBV6-5|TRBJ2-7
CASHPSTGGLAEQYF
TGTGCCAGCCACCCTTCCACAGGGGGTCTGGCCGAGCAGTACTTC
>few|.|TRBV19|TRBJ2-1
CASSSGSSYNEQFF
TGTGCCAGTAGTAGCGGTAGCTCCTACAATGAGCAGTTCTTC
>.|TRBD1|TRBV7-8|TRBJ1-4
CASSPRLGQGGEKLFF
TGTGCCAGCAGCCCACGGCTGGGACAGGGTGGTGAAAAACTGTTTTTT
>.|.|TRBV5-1|TRBJ2-1
CASSLGIADAVDNEQFF
TGCGCCAGCAGCTTGGGAATAGCGGACGCGGTGGACAATGAGCAGTTCTTC
>.|.|TRBV7-5|TRBJ2-5
CARSLGGAGGETQYF
TGTGCCAGAAGCTTAGGCGGGGCAGGGGGGGAGACCCAGTACTTC
>.|.|TRBV7-9|TRBJ1-5
CASSLDQGTGNQPQHF
TGTGCCAGCAGCTTAGATCAGGGGACGGGCAATCAGCCCCAGCATTTT
>.|.|TRBV9|TRBJ2-7
CASSVGGEPSTYEQYF
TGTGCCAGCAGCGTAGGGGGAGAGCCCTCAACCTACGAGCAGTACTTC
>.|.|TRBV9|TRBJ1-2
CASSVVDTALGYTF
TGTGCCAGCAGCGTTGTAGACACAGCCCTGGGCTACACCTTC
>once|.|TRBV7-9|TRBJ2-3
CASSLDGNWDTQYF
TGTGCCAGCAGCTTAGACGGGAATTGGGATACGCAGTATTTT
>.|TRBD1|TRBV5-4|TRBJ1-1
CASSFGQAVEAFF
TGTGCCAGCAGCTTTGGACAGGCCGTGGAAGCTTTCTTT
>.|.|TRBV7-9|TRBJ1-2
CASSSGDNYGYTF
TGTGCCAGCAGTTCAGGGGACAACTATGGCTACACCTTC
>.|.|TRBV7-9|TRBJ2-3
CASSHSGADTQYF
TGTGCCAGCAGCCATTCCGGAGCAGATACGCAGTATTTT
>few|.|TRBV6-4|TRBJ1-5
CASSDGQYPRCSNQPQHF
TGTGCCAGCAGTGACGGACAGTACCCGAGGTGTAGCAATCAGCCCCAGCATTTT
>.|.|TRBV30|TRBJ1-3
CAWSVGGQEAGNTIYF
TGTGCCTGGAGTGTAGGTGGCCAGGAGGCTGGAAACACCATATATTTT
>.|.|TRBV29-1|TRBJ1-1
CPNVVGEGEAFF
TGCCCCAATGTAGTGGGAGAAGGTGAAGCTTTCTTT
>.|.|TRBV30|TRBJ1-2
CAWSVSARGGYGYTF
TGTGCCTGGAGTGTATCGGCCAGGGGTGGCTATGGCTACACCTTC
>.|TRBD2|TRBV11-2|TRBJ2-1
CASSFSGGADNEQFF
TGTGCCAGCAGTTTTAGCGGGGGGGCCGACAATGAGCAGTTCTTC
>once|TRBD2|TRBV7-9|TRBJ2-3
CASSRPRGGPTDTQYF
TGTGCCAGCAGCCGCCCGCGGGGGGGCCCAACAGATACGCAGTATTTT
>once|TRBD1|TRBV29-1|TRBJ1-4
CSVEGTGGDEKLFF
TGCAGCGTTGAGGGGACAGGCGGGGATGAAAAACTGTTTTTT
>.|TRBD1|TRBV5-1|TRBJ1-1
CASSPGTDRGAFF
TGCGCCAGCAGCCCAGGAACGGACAGGGGTGCTTTCTTT
>.|TRBD2|TRBV5-1|TRBJ2-3
CASTPGGPSSTDTQYF
TGCGCCAGCACCCCGGGGGGACCATCTAGCACAGATACGCAGTATTTT
>.|.|TRBV19|TRBJ1-1
CASSIVPGPNTEAFF
TGTGCCAGTAGTATAGTACCAGGGCCGAACACTGAAGCTTTCTTT
>.|TRBD1|TRBV2|TRBJ1-2
CASSATGGANYGYTF
TGTGCCAGCAGCGCGACAGGGGGCGCGAACTATGGCTACACCTTC
>.|.|TRBV7-3|TRBJ2-3
CASSLGPTGADTQYF
TGTGCCAGCAGCTTAGGACCCACCGGGGCAGATACGCAGTATTTT
>.|.|TRBV5-6|TRBJ1-1
CASRHGRGNTEAFF
TGTGCCAGCAGACATGGCCGGGGGAACACTGAAGCTTTCTTT
>.|TRBD1|TRBV7-8|TRBJ1-1
CASSLGQGGFEAFF
TGTGCCAGCAGCTTAGGACAGGGTGGATTTGAAGCTTTCTTT
>.|.|TRBV5-1|TRBJ1-6
CASSLRVPGDNSPLHF
TGCGCCAGCAGCTTGAGGGTGCCAGGGGATAATTCACCCCTCCACTTT
>few|TRBD1|TRBV9|TRBJ1-1
CASSVVFGTGPTEAFF
TGTGCCAGCAGCGTAGTTTTTGGGACAGGGCCAACTGAAGCTTTCTTT
>once|TRBD2|TRBV7-9|TRBJ2-2
CASSLSSASGGFVAGELFF
TGTGCCAGCAGCTTATCATCGGCTAGCGGGGGGTTCGTGGCCGGGGAGCTGTTTTTT
>.|.|TRBV4-2|TRBJ2-1
CASSDWEGTGNEQFF
TGTGCCAGCAGCGATTGGGAGGGGACAGGCAATGAGCAGTTCTTC
>.|.|TRBV7-2|TRBJ1-3
CASSPPTAQPGNTIYF
TGTGCCAGCAGCCCTCCCACAGCTCAGCCTGGAAACACCATATATTTT
>.|.|TRBV5-1|TRBJ1-1
CASSLVAGPNTEAFF
TGCGCCAGCAGCTTGGTAGCAGGGCCGAACACTGAAGCTTTCTTT
>.|.|TRBV5-6|TRBJ2-1
CASSPSVLPYNEQFF
TGTGCCAGCAGCCCTTCAGTCCTCCCCTACAATGAGCAGTTCTTC
>.|TRBD2|TRBV6-1|TRBJ2-1
CASSERTSGGAGTYNEQFF
TGTGCCAGCAGTGAGAGGACTAGCGGGGGGGCCGGGACCTACAATGAGCAGTTCTTC
>.|TRBD1|TRBV6-1|TRBJ1-5
CASAWDSSNQPQHF
TGTGCCTCGGCCTGGGACAGCAGCAATCAGCCCCAGCATTTT
>few|TRBD1|TRBV5-1|TRBJ2-2
CASSMSGGGTGELFF
TGCGCCAGCAGCATGTCAGGGGGCGGTACCGGGGAGCTGTTTTTT
>.|.|TRBV10-1|TRBJ1-5
CASSRELDQPQHF
TGCGCCAGCAGTAGGGAGCTGGATCAGCCCCAGCATTTT
>.|.|TRBV27|TRBJ1-1
CASSNRALNTEAFF
TGTGCCAGCAGTAACAGGGCCCTGAACACTGAAGCTTTCTTT
>once|TRBD1|TRBV6-1|TRBJ1-5
CAAETGGGNQPQHF
TGTGCCGCAGAGACAGGGGGCGGCAATCAGCCCCAGCATTTT